This T cell receptor (beta chain) was documented in a study of breast tumors, draining lymph nodes, adjacent tissues. Study findings and constraints: Tumor repertoires ranked between lymph nodes and nontumor tissue in diversity, with V and J gene preferences. The lymph node origin of tumor T cells was framed as consistent with a hypothesis, not demonstrated. Data fit most tumor T cells coming from lymph node, expanding in tumor. Luminal-like breast cancer showed significantly higher tumor–nontumor repertoire similarity than basal-like.

This clonotype was detected once. Antigen specificity is unknown. TCRdb fed the multiplex PCR reads into MiXCR, producing one record per CDR3 protein. Of about 60,000 distinct CDR3 sequences detected, less than 60% appear once; the ten largest clones hold less than 20%. Sequencing was done on a sample of breast tumor tissue. This sequence originates from a female donor with breast cancer. Some clones in this sample may be carry-over from other donors' samples.

The CDR3 region has the DNA TGTGCCAGCAGTTTACAGCGGGAGGGCCAGTACTTC. Translated, it gives CASSLQREGQYF. V gene TRBV12-3 or TRBV12-4 combines with J gene TRBJ2-5, with 10 bases matching TRBD2. CDR3 length equals 12 residues. J lost 10 bases, V lost 2 bases, and 1 base had no gene match.